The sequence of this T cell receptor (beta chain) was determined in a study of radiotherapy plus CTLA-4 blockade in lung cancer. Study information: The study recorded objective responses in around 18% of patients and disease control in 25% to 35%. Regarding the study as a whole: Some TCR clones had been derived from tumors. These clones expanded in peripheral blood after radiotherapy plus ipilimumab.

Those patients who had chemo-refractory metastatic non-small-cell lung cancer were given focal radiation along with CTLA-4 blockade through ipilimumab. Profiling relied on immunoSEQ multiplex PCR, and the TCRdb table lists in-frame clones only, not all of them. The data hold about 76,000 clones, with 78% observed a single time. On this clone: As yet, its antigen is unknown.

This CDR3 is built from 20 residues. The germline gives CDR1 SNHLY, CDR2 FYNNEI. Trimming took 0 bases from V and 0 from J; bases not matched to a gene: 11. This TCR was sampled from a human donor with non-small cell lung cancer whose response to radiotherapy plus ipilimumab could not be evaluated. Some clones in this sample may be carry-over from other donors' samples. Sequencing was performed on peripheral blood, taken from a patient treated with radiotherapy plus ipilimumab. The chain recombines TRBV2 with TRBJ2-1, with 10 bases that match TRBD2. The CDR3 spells CASSEAPASGGLLSYNEQFF. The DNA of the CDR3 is TGTGCCAGCAGTGAAGCGCCGGCTAGCGGGGGACTCCTCTCCTACAATGAGCAGTTCTTC. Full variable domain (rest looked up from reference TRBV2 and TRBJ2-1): EPEVTQTPSHQVTQMGQEVILRCVPISNHLYFYWYRQILGQKVEFLVSFYNNEISEKSEIFDDQFSVERPDGSNFTLKIRSTKLEDSAMYFCASSEAPASGGLLSYNEQFFGPGTRLTVL.